The entry below describes one TCR beta chain. What this receptor recognizes is not known. The record has no base qualities; no much larger clone is one base away. The CDR3 runs 16 residues from the cysteine to the phenylalanine. Here the CDR3 DNA is all that survives: 48 bases in frame from base 1. Trimming takes 0 bases from V and 4 bases from J, and the germline ends sit 14 bases apart. CDR1 and CDR2 were assigned from the germline V gene as SGHAT and FQNNGV. This specimen belongs to a study of response to subunit inactivated influenza vaccine (dated by TCRdb to 2017 to 2018). With regard to the full study: Deep quantitative profiling of the T cell receptor repertoire was used in the study to follow responses to a trivalent subunit inactivated influenza vaccine. What the work shows at the level of the full study, not this receptor alone: The authors suggested that each seasonal influenza vaccination may recruit only a limited number of new T cells.

The method behind the library was RT-PCR. Sequencing instrument: Illumina HiSeq 2500. TCRdb trimmed public reads at Q25 via fastp, called clones via MiXCR and kept in-frame beta chains. Rows matching on CDR3 protein sequence are summarized as one entry with the most common DNA and genes. This sample has about 190,000 distinct CDR3 sequences in its table, and about an eighth of those were observed once. The ten biggest clones cover roughly 26% of the sample. The sequence was collected from a man over 45 who received an inactivated influenza vaccine. Donor details come from another sample of the same person, matched by shared clones. The chain joins TRBV11-2 to TRBJ2-3; the best D guess is TRBD2, with 6 bases matching. The input for sequencing was CD8+ T cells sorted from PBMCs, taken 4 to 6 days after vaccination. CDR3 reads: CASSLDWGGVADTQYF. The base sequence is TGTGCCAGCAGCTTAGATTGGGGCGGGGTCGCAGATACGCAGTATTTT.